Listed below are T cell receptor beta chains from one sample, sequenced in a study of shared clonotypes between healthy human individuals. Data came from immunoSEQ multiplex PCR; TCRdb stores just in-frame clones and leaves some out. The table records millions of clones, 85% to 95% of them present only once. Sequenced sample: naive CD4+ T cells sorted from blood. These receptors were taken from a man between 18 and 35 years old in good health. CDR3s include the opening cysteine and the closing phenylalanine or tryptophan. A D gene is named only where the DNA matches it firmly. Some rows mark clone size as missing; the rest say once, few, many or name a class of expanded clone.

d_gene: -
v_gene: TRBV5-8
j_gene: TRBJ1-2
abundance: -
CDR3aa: CASSLDGGYTF
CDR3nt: TGTGCCAGCAGCTTGGATGGGGGCTACACCTTC

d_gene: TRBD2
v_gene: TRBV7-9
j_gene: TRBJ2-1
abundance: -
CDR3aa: CASSLGGGRIYNEQFF
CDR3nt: TGTGCCAGCAGCTTAGGAGGCGGGAGAATCTACAATGAGCAGTTCTTC

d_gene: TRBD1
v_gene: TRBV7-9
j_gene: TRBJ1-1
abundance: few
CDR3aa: CASSLQGANTEAFF
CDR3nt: TGTGCCAGCAGCTTGCAGGGGGCGAACACTGAAGCTTTCTTT

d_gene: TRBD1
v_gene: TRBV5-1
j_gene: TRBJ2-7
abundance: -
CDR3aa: CASSLTGDPYEQYF
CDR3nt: TGCGCCAGCAGCTTGACAGGGGACCCTTACGAGCAGTACTTC

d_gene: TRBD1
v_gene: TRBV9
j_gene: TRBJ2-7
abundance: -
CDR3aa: CASSPDRVYEQYF
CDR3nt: TGTGCCAGCAGCCCGGACAGGGTTTACGAGCAGTACTTC

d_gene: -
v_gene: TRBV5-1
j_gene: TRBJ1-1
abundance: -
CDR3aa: CASSLGVENTEAFF
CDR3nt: TGCGCCAGCAGCCTAGGGGTGGAGAACACTGAAGCTTTCTTT

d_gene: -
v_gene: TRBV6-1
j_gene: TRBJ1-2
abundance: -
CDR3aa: CASSEAWPGGGYGYTF
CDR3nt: TGTGCCAGCAGTGAAGCGTGGCCGGGGGGCGGCTATGGCTACACCTTC

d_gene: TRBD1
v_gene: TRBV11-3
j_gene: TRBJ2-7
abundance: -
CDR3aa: CASSMGQYEQYF
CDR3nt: TGTGCCAGCAGCATGGGACAGTACGAGCAGTACTTC

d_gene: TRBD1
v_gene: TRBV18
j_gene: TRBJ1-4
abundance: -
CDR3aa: CASSGTGFEKLFF
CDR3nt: TGTGCCAGCTCTGGGACAGGGTTTGAAAAACTGTTTTTT

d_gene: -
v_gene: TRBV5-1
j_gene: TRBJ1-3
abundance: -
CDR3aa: CASSPSTYSGNTIYF
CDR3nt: TGCGCCAGCAGCCCCTCGACCTACTCTGGAAACACCATATATTTT

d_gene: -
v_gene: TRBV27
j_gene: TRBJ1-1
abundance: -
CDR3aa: CASSSLGFMNTEAFF
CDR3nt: TGTGCCAGCAGTTCGCTAGGGTTCATGAACACTGAAGCTTTCTTT

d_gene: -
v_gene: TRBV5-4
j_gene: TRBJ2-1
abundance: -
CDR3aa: CASSFERFFDEQFF
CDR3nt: TGTGCCAGCAGCTTTGAGAGATTTTTCGATGAGCAGTTCTTC

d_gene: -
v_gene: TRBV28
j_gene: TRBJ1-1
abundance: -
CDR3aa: CASSFGMNTEAFF
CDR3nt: TGTGCCAGCAGTTTTGGGATGAACACTGAAGCTTTCTTT

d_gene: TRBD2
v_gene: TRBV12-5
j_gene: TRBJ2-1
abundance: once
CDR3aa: CASGFLTGLAGGPPSYNEQFF
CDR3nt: TGTGCTAGTGGTTTCCTAACGGGACTAGCGGGAGGGCCCCCCAGCTACAATGAGCAGTTCTTC

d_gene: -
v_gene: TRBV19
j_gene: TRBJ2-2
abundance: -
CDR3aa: CASSIELTNTGELFF
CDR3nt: TGTGCCAGTAGTATAGAACTGACTAACACCGGGGAGCTGTTTTTT

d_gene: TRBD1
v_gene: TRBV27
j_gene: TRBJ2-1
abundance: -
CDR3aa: CASSYRGDEQFF
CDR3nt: TGTGCCAGCAGTTACAGGGGCGATGAGCAGTTCTTC

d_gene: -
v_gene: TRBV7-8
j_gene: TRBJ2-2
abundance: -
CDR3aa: CASSFGEGYTGELFF
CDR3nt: TGTGCCAGCAGCTTCGGGGAAGGGTACACCGGGGAGCTGTTTTTT

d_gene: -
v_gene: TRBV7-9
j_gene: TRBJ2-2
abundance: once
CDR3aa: CASSLGYVDSHTGELFF
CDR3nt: TGTGCCAGCAGCTTAGGATACGTAGACTCTCACACCGGGGAGCTGTTTTTT

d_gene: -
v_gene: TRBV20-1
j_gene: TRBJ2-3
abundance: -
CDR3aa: CSATRRDTQYF
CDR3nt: TGCAGTGCTACCCGGCGTGATACGCAGTATTTT

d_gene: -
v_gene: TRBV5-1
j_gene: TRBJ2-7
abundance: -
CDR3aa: CASSYDTGSSYEQYF
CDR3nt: TGCGCCAGCAGCTACGACACAGGGAGCTCCTACGAGCAGTACTTC

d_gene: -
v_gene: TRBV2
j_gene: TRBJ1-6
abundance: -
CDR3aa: CASRPGRGDSPLHF
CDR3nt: TGTGCCAGCAGGCCGGGACGGGGGGATTCACCCCTCCACTTT

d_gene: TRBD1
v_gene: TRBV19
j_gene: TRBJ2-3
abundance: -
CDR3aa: CATAPTGTFTDTQYF
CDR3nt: TGTGCCACCGCCCCGACAGGGACCTTCACAGATACGCAGTATTTT

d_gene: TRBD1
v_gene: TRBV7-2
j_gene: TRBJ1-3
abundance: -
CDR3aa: CASRFDRDGNTIYF
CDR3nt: TGTGCCAGCAGATTCGACAGGGATGGAAACACCATATATTTT

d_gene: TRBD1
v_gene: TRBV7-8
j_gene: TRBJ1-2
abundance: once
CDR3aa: CASSFPGQGPTTNYGYTF
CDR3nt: TGTGCCAGCAGCTTTCCGGGACAGGGCCCCACCACTAACTATGGCTACACCTTC

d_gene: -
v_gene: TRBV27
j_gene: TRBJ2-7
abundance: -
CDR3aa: CASSLAGPYEQYF
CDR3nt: TGTGCCAGCAGTTTAGCGGGTCCCTACGAGCAGTACTTC

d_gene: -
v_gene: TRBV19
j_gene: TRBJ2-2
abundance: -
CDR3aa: CATLDRYFANTGELFF
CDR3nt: TGTGCCACTCTTGACCGGTACTTTGCGAACACCGGGGAGCTGTTTTTT

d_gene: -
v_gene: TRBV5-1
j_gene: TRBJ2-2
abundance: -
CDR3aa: CASSLKGEWGTGELFF
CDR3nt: TGCGCCAGCAGCTTGAAAGGGGAGTGGGGCACCGGGGAGCTGTTTTTT

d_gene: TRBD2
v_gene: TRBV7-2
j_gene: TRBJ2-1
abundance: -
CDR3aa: CASSLALAGNNEQFF
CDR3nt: TGTGCCAGCAGCTTAGCACTAGCGGGTAACAATGAGCAGTTCTTC

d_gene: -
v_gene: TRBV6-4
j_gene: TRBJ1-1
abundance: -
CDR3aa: CASSVPRGTEAFF
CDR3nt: TGTGCCAGCAGTGTCCCACGGGGCACTGAAGCTTTCTTT

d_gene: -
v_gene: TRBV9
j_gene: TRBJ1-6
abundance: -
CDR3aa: CASSDSSYNSPLHF
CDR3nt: TGTGCCAGCAGCGACAGCTCCTATAATTCACCCCTCCACTTT

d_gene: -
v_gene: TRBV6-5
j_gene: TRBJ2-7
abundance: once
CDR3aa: CASRRESRGFYEQYF
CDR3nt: TGTGCCAGCAGACGAGAGTCTAGGGGCTTTTACGAGCAGTACTTC

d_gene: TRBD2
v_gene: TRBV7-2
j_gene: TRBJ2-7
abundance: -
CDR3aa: CASSESGTSAHEQYF
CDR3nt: TGTGCCAGCAGCGAATCCGGGACTAGTGCTCACGAGCAGTACTTC

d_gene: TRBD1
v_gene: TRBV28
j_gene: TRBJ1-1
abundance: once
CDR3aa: CASSFPRGTGNTEAFF
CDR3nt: TGTGCCAGCAGTTTTCCCCGTGGGACAGGGAACACTGAAGCTTTCTTT

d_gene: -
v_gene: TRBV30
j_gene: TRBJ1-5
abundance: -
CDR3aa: CAWSLDRFSNQPQHF
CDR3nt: TGTGCCTGGAGCCTCGACAGATTTAGCAATCAGCCCCAGCATTTT

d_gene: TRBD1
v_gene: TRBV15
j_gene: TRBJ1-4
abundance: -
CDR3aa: CATSRERQGAEKLFF
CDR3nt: TGTGCCACCAGCAGAGAAAGACAGGGCGCTGAAAAACTGTTTTTT

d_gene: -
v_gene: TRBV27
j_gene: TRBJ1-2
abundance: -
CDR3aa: CASSFLGLDSNYGYTF
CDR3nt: TGTGCCAGCAGTTTTCTAGGGCTCGACTCCAACTATGGCTACACCTTC

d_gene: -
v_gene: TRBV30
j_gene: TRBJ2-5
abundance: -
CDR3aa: CAWNRGGPLQTQYF
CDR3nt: TGTGCCTGGAATAGGGGGGGGCCTTTACAGACCCAGTACTTC

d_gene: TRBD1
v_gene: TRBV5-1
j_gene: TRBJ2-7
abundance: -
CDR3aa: CASSELWTGISYEQYF
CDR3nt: TGCGCCAGCAGCGAGCTTTGGACAGGCATCTCCTACGAGCAGTACTTC

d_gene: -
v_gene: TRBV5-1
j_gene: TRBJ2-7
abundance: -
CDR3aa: CASSLVGGGPGEQYF
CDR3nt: TGCGCCAGCAGCTTGGTAGGAGGGGGGCCGGGAGAGCAGTACTTC

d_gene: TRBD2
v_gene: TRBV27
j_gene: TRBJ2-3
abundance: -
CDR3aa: CASTLYGLAGRDTQYF
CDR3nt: TGTGCCAGCACTCTTTACGGACTAGCGGGGAGAGATACGCAGTATTTT

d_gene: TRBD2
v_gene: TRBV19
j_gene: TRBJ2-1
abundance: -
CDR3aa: CASSILAGVDEQFF
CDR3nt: TGTGCCAGTAGTATCCTAGCGGGAGTGGATGAGCAGTTCTTC

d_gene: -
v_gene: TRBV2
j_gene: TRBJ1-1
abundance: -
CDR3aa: CASGKDQGNTEAFF
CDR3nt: TGTGCCAGCGGTAAAGATCAGGGGAACACTGAAGCTTTCTTT

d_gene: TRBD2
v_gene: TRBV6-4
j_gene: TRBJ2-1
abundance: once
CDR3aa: CARRKTSGNGNEQFF
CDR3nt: TGTGCCAGAAGGAAAACTAGCGGGAATGGAAATGAGCAGTTCTTC

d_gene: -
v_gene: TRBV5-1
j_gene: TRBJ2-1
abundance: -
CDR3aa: CASSLVGASYNEQFF
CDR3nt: TGCGCCAGCAGCTTGGTGGGGGCCTCCTACAATGAGCAGTTCTTC

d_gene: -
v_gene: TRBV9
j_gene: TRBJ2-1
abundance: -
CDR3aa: CASSVAGLNEQFF
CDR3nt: TGTGCCAGCAGCGTAGCAGGGTTGAATGAGCAGTTCTTC

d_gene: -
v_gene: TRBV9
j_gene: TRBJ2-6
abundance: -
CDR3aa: CASSVAKRTGSGANVLTF
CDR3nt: TGTGCCAGCAGCGTAGCGAAGCGGACCGGCTCTGGGGCCAACGTCCTGACTTTC